A single sample gave rise to the 2 T cell receptor beta chains below, sequenced in a study of blood T cell repertoires in COVID-19. Using immunoSEQ multiplex PCR, the repertoire was profiled, and TCRdb retains in-frame clones only, with some absent. The repertoire includes 15,000 to 20,000 clones, approximately 78% of them detected once, and under 25% sits in the top ten. Specimen: peripheral blood. The source of these receptors is a man in his sixties with active or convalescent COVID-19.

The genes are TRBV7-2 and TRBJ2-1; D is uncertain. The CDR3 loop spans 15 amino acids. Germline lookup yields CDR1 SGHTA and CDR2 FQGNSA. The V gene lost 5 bases and the J gene lost 1 base, with 12 bases spanning the gap. The CDR3 DNA reads as TGTGCCAGCAGCCCGGCCCGCGGATCCTACAATGAGCAGTTCTTC. Protein: CASSPARGSYNEQFF.

The chain links TRBV28 to TRBJ2-7; 8 bases match TRBD1. J was trimmed by 3 bases and V by 3 bases; bases with no gene match: 4. This CDR3 has 14 residues. Germline assignment: CDR1 MDHEN and CDR2 SYDVKM. The CDR3 sequence: CASSFRQGLYEQYF. The CDR3 DNA reads TGTGCCAGCAGTTTCAGACAGGGGCTCTACGAGCAGTACTTC.